A selection of T cell receptor beta chains follows, all from one sample in a study of a mutant IDH1 vaccine in newly diagnosed glioma. Profiling relied on immunoSEQ multiplex PCR, and the TCRdb table lists in-frame clones only, not all of them. The table records about 88,000 clones, roughly 80% of them present only once. The sample was PBMCs, taken from a glioma patient treated with radiotherapy, temozolomide or both. The receptors stem from a man aged 40-55 years with glioma. Some clones in this sample may be carry-over from other donors' samples. Each CDR3 is given with its conserved first and last residue. The D gene is left open where the match is weak. Expanded clones get a size class; other rows say once, few or many, or leave the size out.

d_call	v_call	j_call	clone_size	cdr3_aa	cdr3_nt
TRBD1	TRBV2	TRBJ1-2	-	CASSLIDRGEGYTF	TGTGCCAGCAGCCTCATTGACAGGGGCGAAGGCTACACCTTC
TRBD2	TRBV27	TRBJ2-5	-	CASSPRTSGGGTQYF	TGTGCCAGCAGTCCGCGGACTAGCGGGGGTGGGACCCAGTACTTC
-	TRBV9	TRBJ1-5	-	CASSVGGGGNQPQHF	TGTGCCAGCAGCGTAGGAGGAGGGGGCAATCAGCCCCAGCATTTT
TRBD1	TRBV6-1	TRBJ1-2	-	CASRKTGRDGYTF	TGTGCCAGCAGAAAGACAGGGCGTGACGGCTACACCTTC
TRBD1	TRBV2	TRBJ2-5	-	CASRAGQDVVTQYF	TGTGCCAGCAGGGCGGGACAGGATGTCGTCACCCAGTACTTC
-	TRBV10-3	TRBJ1-3	-	CATRWVSGNTIYF	TGTGCCACAAGATGGGTGTCTGGAAACACCATATATTTT
-	TRBV7-2	TRBJ2-2	-	CASSSYQRLNTGELFF	TGTGCCAGCAGCAGCTATCAGCGGCTGAACACCGGGGAGCTGTTTTTT
-	TRBV2	TRBJ1-5	-	CASSETTENQPQHF	TGTGCCAGCAGTGAGACGACAGAGAATCAGCCCCAGCATTTT
TRBD1	TRBV7-9	TRBJ2-2	once	CAPDRGGTGELFF	TGTGCCCCGGACAGGGGTGGAACCGGGGAGCTGTTTTTT
-	TRBV18	TRBJ1-3	medium-sized	CASSPAFSGNTIYF	TGTGCCAGCTCACCAGCGTTCTCTGGAAACACCATATATTTT
-	TRBV19	TRBJ1-2	-	CASTLIGVRSYGYTF	TGTGCCAGTACCCTAATTGGGGTTCGGTCCTATGGCTACACCTTC
TRBD2	TRBV2	TRBJ2-2	once	CASSEPASGGFTGELFF	TGTGCCAGCAGTGAACCGGCTAGCGGGGGGTTCACCGGGGAGCTGTTTTTT
-	TRBV7-8	TRBJ1-1	few	CASSPSAGAEAFF	TGTGCCAGCAGCCCTAGTGCTGGGGCTGAAGCTTTCTTT
-	TRBV5-8	TRBJ2-3	-	CASSREVPDTQYF	TGTGCCAGCAGCAGGGAGGTCCCAGATACGCAGTATTTT
-	TRBV5-1	TRBJ1-4	-	CASSLGATSPVGGEKLFF	TGCGCCAGCAGCTTGGGCGCCACATCGCCGGTGGGGGGCGAAAAACTGTTTTTT
TRBD1	TRBV4-1	TRBJ1-2	-	CASSLGTGGYRSYGYTF	TGCGCCAGCAGCCTCGGGACAGGGGGTTATCGAAGCTATGGCTACACCTTC